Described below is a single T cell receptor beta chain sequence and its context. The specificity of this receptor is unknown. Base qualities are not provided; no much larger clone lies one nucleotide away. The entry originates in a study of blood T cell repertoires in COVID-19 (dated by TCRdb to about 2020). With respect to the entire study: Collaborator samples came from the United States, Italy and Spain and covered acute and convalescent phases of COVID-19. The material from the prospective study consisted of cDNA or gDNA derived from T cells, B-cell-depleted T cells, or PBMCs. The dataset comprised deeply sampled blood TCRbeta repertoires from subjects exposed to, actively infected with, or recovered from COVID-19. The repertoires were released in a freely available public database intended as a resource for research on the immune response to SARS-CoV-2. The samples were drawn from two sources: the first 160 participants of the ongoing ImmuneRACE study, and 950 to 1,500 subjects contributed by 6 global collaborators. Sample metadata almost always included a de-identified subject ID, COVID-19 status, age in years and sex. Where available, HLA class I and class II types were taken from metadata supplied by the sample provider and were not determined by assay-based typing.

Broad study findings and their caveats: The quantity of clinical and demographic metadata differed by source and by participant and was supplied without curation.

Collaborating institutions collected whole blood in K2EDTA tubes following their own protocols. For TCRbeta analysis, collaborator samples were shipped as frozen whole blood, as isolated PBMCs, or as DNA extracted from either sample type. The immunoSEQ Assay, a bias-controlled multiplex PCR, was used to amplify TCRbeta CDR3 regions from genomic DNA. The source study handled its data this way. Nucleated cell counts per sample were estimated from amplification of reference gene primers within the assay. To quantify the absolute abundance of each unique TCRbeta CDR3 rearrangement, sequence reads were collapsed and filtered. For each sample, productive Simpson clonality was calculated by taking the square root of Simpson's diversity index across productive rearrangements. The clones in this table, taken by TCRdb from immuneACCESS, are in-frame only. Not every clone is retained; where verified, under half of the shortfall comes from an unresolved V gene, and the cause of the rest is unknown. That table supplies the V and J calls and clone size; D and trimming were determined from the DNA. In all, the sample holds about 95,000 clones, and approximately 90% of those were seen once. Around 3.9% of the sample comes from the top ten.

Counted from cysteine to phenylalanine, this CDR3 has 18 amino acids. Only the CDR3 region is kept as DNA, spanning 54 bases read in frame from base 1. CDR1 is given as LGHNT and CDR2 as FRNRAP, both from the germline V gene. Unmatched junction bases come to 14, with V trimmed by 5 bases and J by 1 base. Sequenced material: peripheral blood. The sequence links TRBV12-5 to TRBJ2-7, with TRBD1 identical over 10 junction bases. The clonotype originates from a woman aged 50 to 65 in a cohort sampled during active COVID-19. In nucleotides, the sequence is TGTGCTAGTGGTCCAACGAGCCGGGACAGGGGACTATCCTACGAGCAGTACTTC. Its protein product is CASGPTSRDRGLSYEQYF.